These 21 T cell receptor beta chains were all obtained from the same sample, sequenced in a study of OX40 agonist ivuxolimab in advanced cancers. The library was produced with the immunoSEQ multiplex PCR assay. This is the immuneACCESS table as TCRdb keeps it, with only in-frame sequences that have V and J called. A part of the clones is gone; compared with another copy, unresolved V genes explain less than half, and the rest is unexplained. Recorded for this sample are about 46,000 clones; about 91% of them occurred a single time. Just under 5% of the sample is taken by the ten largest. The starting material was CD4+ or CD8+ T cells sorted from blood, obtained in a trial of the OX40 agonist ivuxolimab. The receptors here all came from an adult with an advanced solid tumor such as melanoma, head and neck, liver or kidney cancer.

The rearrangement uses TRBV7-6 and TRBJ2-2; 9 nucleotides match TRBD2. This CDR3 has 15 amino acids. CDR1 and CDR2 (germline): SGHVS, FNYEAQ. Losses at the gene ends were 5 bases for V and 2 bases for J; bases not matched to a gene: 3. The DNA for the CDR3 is TGTGCCAGCAGCCCGCGGGGGGGCAACACCGGGGAGCTGTTTTTT. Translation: CASSPRGGNTGELFF.

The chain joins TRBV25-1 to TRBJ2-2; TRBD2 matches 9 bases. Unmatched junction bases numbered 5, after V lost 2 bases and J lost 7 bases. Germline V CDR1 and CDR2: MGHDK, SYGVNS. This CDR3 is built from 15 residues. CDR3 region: CASSELAGSHGELFF. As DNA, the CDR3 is TGTGCCAGCAGTGAACTAGCGGGAAGCCACGGGGAGCTGTTTTTT.

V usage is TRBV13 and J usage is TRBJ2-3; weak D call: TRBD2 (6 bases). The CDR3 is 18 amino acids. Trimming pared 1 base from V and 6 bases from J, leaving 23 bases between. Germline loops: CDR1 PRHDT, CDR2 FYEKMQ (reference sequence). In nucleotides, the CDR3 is TGTGCCAGCAGCTTAGTTGACGGGCGGGATTACTCATCCGATACGCAGTATTTT. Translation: CASSLVDGRDYSSDTQYF.

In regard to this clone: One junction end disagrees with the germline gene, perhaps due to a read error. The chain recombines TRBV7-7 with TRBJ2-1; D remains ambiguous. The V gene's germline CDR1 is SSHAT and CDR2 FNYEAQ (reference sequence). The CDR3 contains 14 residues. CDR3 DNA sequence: TGTGCTAGCAGCTTTGGTCCCTCGGGCTTTGAGCAGTTCTTC. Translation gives CASSFGPSGFEQFF.

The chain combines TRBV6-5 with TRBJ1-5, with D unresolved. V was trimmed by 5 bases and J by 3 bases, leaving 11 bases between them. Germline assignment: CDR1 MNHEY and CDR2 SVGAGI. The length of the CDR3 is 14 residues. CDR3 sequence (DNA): TGTGCCAGCAGTCGGCCTGACATCAATCAGCCCCAGCATTTT. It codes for CASSRPDINQPQHF.

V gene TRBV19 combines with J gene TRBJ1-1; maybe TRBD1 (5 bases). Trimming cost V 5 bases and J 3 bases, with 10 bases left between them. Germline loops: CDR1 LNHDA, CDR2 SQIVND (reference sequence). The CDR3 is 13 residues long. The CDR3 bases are TGTGCCAGTAGTCTGACAGACTACACTGAAGCTTTCTTT. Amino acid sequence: CASSLTDYTEAFF.

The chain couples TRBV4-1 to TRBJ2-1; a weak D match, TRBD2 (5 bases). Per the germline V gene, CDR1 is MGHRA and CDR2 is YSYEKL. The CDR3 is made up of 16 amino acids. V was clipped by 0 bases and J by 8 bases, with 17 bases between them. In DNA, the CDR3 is TGCGCCAGCAGCCAAGAAGCGGAGAGTGAGGAGGATGAGCAGTTCTTC. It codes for CASSQEAESEEDEQFF.

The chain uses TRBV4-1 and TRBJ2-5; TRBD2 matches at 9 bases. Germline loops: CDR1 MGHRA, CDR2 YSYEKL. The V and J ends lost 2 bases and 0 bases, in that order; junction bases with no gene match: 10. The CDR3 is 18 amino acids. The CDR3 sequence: CASSQLPGLAENQETQYF. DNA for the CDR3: TGCGCCAGCAGCCAATTACCGGGACTAGCCGAAAACCAAGAGACCCAGTACTTC.

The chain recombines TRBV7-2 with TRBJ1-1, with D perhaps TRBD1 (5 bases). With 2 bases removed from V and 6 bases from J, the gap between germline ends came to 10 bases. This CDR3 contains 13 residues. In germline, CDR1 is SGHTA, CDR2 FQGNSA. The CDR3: CASSLPGAAEAFF. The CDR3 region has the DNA TGTGCCAGCAGCTTACCCGGGGCCGCTGAAGCTTTCTTT.

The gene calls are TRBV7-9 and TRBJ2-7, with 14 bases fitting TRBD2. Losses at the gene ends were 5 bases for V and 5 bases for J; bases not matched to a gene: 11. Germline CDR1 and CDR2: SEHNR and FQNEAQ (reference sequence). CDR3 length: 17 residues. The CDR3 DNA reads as TGTGCCAGCAGCCCGCCCGGGACTAGCGGGAGCATGGACGAGCAGTACTTC. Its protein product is CASSPPGTSGSMDEQYF.

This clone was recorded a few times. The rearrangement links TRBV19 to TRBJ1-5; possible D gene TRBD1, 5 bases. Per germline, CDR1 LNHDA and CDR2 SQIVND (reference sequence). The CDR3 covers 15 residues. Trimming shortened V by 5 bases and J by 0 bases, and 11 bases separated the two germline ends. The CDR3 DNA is TGTGCCAGTAGTCTAGGGGACTATAGCAATCAGCCCCAGCATTTT. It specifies CASSLGDYSNQPQHF.

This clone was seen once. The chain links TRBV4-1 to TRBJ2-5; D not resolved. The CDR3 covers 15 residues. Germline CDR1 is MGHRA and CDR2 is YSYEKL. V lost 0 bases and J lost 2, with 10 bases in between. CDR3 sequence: CASSQDLRSQETQYF. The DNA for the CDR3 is TGCGCCAGCAGCCAAGATCTCCGGTCTCAAGAGACCCAGTACTTC.

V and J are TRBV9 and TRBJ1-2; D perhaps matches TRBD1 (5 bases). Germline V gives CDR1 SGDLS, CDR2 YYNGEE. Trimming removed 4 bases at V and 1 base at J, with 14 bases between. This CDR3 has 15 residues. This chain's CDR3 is CASSPLGGINYGYTF. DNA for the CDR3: TGTGCCAGCAGCCCTCTGGGGGGGATTAACTATGGCTACACCTTC.

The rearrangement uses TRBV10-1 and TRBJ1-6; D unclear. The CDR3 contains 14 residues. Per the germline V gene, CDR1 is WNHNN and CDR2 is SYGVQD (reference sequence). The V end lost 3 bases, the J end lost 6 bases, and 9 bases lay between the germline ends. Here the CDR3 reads CASSDPGSNSPLHF. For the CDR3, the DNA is TGCGCCAGCAGTGACCCGGGGTCTAATTCACCCCTCCACTTT.

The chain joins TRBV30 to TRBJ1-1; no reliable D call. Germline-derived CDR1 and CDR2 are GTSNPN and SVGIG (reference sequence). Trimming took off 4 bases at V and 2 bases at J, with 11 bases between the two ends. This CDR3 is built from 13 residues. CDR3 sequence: CAWNLGFNTEAFF. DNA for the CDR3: TGTGCCTGGAACCTAGGCTTTAACACTGAAGCTTTCTTT. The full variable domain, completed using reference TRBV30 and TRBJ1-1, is SQTIHQWPATLVQPVGSPLSLECTVEGTSNPNLYWYRQAAGRGLQLLFYSVGIGQISSEVPQNLSASRPQDRQFILSSKKLLLSDSGFYLCAWNLGFNTEAFFGQGTRLTVV.

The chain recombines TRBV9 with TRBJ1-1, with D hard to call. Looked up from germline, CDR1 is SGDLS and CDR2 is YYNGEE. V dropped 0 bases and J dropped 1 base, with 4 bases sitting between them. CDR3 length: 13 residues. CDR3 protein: CASSVETNTEAFF. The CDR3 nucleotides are TGTGCCAGCAGCGTAGAGACGAACACTGAAGCTTTCTTT.

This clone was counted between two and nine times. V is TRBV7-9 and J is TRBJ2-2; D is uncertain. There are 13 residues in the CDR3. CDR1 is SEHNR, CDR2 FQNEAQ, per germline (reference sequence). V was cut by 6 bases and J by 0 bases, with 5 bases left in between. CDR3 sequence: CASSLSNTGELFF. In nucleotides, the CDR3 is TGTGCCAGCAGTTTGTCGAACACCGGGGAGCTGTTTTTT.

CDR3 protein: CASSQGTSGSNEQYF. CDR3 sequence (DNA): TGTGCCAGCAGCCAAGGGACTAGCGGGAGTAACGAGCAGTACTTC. This sequence joins TRBV27 and TRBJ2-7, with 14 bases matching TRBD2. After removal of 6 bases from V and 5 bases from J, the junction contained 6 bases not matched to a gene. Looked up from germline, CDR1 is MNHEY and CDR2 is SMNVEV (reference sequence). CDR3 length: 15 amino acids.

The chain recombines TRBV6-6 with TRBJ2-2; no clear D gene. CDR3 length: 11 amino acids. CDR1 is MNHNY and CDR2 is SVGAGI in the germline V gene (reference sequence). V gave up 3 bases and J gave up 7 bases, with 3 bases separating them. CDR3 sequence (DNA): TGTGCCAGCAGTTATTTCGGGGAGCTGTTTTTT. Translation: CASSYFGELFF.

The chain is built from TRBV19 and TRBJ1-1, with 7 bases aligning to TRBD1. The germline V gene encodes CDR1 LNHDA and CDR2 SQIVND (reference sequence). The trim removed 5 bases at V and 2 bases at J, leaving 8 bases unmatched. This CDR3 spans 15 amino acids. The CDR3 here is CASSPRDSRNTEAFF. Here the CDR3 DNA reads TGTGCCAGTAGTCCACGGGACAGCAGAAACACTGAAGCTTTCTTT.

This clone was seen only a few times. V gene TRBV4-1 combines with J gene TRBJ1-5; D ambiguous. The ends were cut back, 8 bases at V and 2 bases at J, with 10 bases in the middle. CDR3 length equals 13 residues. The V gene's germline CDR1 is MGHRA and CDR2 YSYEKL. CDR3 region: CASASGGNQPQHF. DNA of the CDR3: TGCGCCAGCGCAAGTGGGGGCAATCAGCCCCAGCATTTT.